This T cell receptor beta chain was captured by sequencing in a study of blood T cell repertoires in COVID-19. Overall study: Researchers got acute and convalescent COVID-19 samples from the United States, Italy and Spain. PBMCs, B-cell-depleted T cells, or T cells were the source of the cDNA or gDNA that made up the material.

From germline, CDR1 is MDHEN and CDR2 SYDVKM. The V and J ends lost 3 bases and 2 bases respectively, with 13 bases between them. This CDR3 has 15 amino acids. Clones were read by immunoSEQ multiplex PCR, and TCRdb kept only the in-frame ones, dropping some. This table holds some 45,000 clones, more than 75% found once. The sequence came from a man between 65 and 79 years old with active or convalescent COVID-19. Sequencing was performed on peripheral blood. The chain uses TRBV28 and TRBJ2-5, with a possible D match to TRBD2 (5 bases). CDR3 amino acids: CASSFPGLSQETQYF. The CDR3 bases are TGTGCCAGCAGTTTCCCCGGACTGAGTCAAGAGACCCAGTACTTC.